This TCR beta chain stems from a study of T cell repertoires and leukemia-associated antigens. Study-wide background: Around 15 million effective reads came from all samples combined.

As for this clonotype: As yet, its antigen is unknown.

Before use, CD3+ T cells rested overnight in serum-free medium. V gave up 3 bases and J gave up 3 bases, with 11 bases separating them. Germline-derived CDR1 and CDR2 are SQVTM and ANQGSEA. This CDR3 is 13 amino acids long. One entry per CDR3 protein, called by TCRdb with MiXCR from the 5' RACE reads. Of 10,000 to 13,000 distinct CDR3 sequences in the sample, approximately 42% were seen once. This clonotype was sampled from a female donor in good health. Material for sequencing was CD3+ T cells sorted from blood and cultured. This chain joins TRBV29-1 and TRBJ1-2, with D possibly TRBD1 on 6 matching bases. CDR3 sequence: CSVERTADYGYTF. The CDR3 nucleotides are TGCAGCGTTGAGAGGACAGCGGACTATGGCTACACCTTC. Complete variable domain (other parts from reference TRBV29-1 and TRBJ1-2): SAVISQKPSRDICQRGTSLTIQCQVDSQVTMMFWYRQQPGQSLTLIATANQGSEATYESGFVIDKFPISRPNLTFSTLTVSNMSPEDSSIYLCSVERTADYGYTFGSGTRLTVV.